Listed below are T cell receptor beta chains from one sample, sequenced in a study of cytomegalovirus exposure and HLA in healthy donors. The assay was immunoSEQ multiplex PCR, and TCRdb's table has in-frame clones only and misses some. Of roughly 68,000 clones detected, roughly 80% appear once; the ten largest clones hold roughly 5.1%. The specimen was PBMCs. The receptor set was obtained from a male donor in good health and CMV-seropositive. Each CDR3 is given with its conserved first and last residue. A D gene is named only where the DNA matches it firmly. Clone size, where shown, is once, few, many, or a class for clones that have expanded.

V gene,clone size,D gene,J gene,CDR3 protein,CDR3 DNA
TRBV5-8,few,NA,TRBJ2-5,CASSLWVAGNAEETQYF,TGTGCCAGCAGTTTATGGGTGGCGGGCAACGCAGAAGAGACCCAGTACTTC
TRBV19,NA,NA,TRBJ1-2,CACRGTSNYGYTF,TGTGCCTGCCGCGGAACTTCTAACTATGGCTACACCTTC
TRBV19,NA,NA,TRBJ2-7,CASSPDSTYEQYF,TGTGCCAGTAGTCCGGACAGCACCTACGAGCAGTACTTC
TRBV25-1,NA,NA,TRBJ2-6,CASSEGGRPSGANVLTF,TGTGCCAGCAGTGAGGGGGGAAGGCCTTCTGGGGCCAACGTCCTGACTTTC
TRBV6-1,NA,NA,TRBJ1-1,CASSEPGQANTEAFF,TGTGCCAGCAGTGAACCTGGGCAGGCGAACACTGAAGCTTTCTTT
TRBV5-1,NA,TRBD1,TRBJ2-4,CASSLGPGTGNKIQYF,TGCGCCAGCAGCTTGGGGCCCGGGACAGGGAACAAAATTCAGTACTTC
TRBV23-1,NA,TRBD1,TRBJ2-7,CASSQNPGTGGHEQYF,TGCGCCAGCAGTCAAAACCCCGGGACAGGGGGCCACGAGCAGTACTTC
TRBV5-1,NA,NA,TRBJ1-1,CASSSDPGTQNTETFF,TGCGCCAGCAGCTCTGACCCCGGGACACAGAACACTGAAACTTTCTTT
TRBV2,NA,NA,TRBJ1-1,CASSGELDTEAFF,TGTGCCAGCAGTGGGGAGTTGGACACTGAAGCTTTCTTT
TRBV19,NA,NA,TRBJ2-2,CASSTSTGGTGELFF,TGTGCCAGTAGTACCTCGACAGGTGGGACCGGGGAGCTGTTTTTT
TRBV11-2,NA,NA,TRBJ2-2,CASRFLRGRTTGELFF,TGTGCCAGCAGGTTCCTCAGGGGACGGACCACCGGGGAGCTGTTTTTT
TRBV4-3,few,NA,TRBJ2-3,CASSQDWLTDTQYF,TGCGCCAGCAGCCAAGATTGGCTTACAGATACGCAGTATTTT
TRBV5-4,NA,NA,TRBJ1-5,CASSLNPRKDQPQHF,TGTGCCAGCAGCTTGAATCCCAGGAAGGATCAGCCCCAGCATTTT
TRBV4-1,NA,NA,TRBJ1-6,CASSQDRKETATIYNSPLHF,TGCGCCAGCAGCCAAGATCGCAAAGAGACAGCCACTATCTATAATTCACCCCTCCACTTT
TRBV19,NA,NA,TRBJ1-1,CASQREGTEAFF,TGTGCCTCACAACGGGAGGGGACTGAAGCTTTCTTT
TRBV6-5,NA,NA,TRBJ1-2,CASSGGPGYTF,TGTGCCAGCAGCGGAGGGCCTGGCTACACCTTC
TRBV5-5,NA,TRBD1,TRBJ1-1,CASSQGQGVNTEAFF,TGTGCCAGCAGCCAGGGACAGGGGGTAAACACTGAAGCTTTCTTT
TRBV28,NA,NA,TRBJ2-3,CASSYSTSKGADTQYF,TGTGCCAGCAGTTATTCCACCTCAAAGGGGGCAGATACGCAGTATTTT
TRBV15,NA,TRBD1,TRBJ1-2,CATSRVRAGQGRYGYTF,TGTGCCACCAGCAGAGTGCGGGCGGGACAGGGGAGATATGGCTACACCTTC
TRBV7-3,NA,TRBD2,TRBJ2-1,CASSPIPGLAAYNEQFF,TGTGCCAGCAGCCCCATCCCGGGACTAGCGGCCTACAATGAGCAGTTCTTC
TRBV6-5,NA,TRBD1,TRBJ2-7,CASRATGVGEQYF,TGTGCCAGCAGAGCTACAGGGGTTGGAGAGCAGTACTTC
TRBV5-4,NA,TRBD1,TRBJ1-1,CASSSGDRGYTEAFF,TGTGCCAGCAGCTCGGGGGACAGGGGATACACTGAAGCTTTCTTT
TRBV18,NA,TRBD1,TRBJ2-7,CASSPTGTGGAGEQYF,TGTGCCAGCTCACCTACAGGGACAGGAGGAGCGGGCGAGCAGTACTTC
TRBV7-8,NA,TRBD1,TRBJ1-5,CASSSDRGRGQPQHF,TGTGCCAGCAGCTCCGACAGGGGGCGCGGTCAGCCCCAGCATTTT
TRBV30,NA,NA,TRBJ2-7,CAWRGGYEQYF,TGTGCCTGGAGAGGAGGGTACGAGCAGTACTTC
TRBV10-3,few,TRBD2,TRBJ2-5,CAISPTSGAQETQYF,TGTGCCATCAGCCCGACTAGCGGAGCACAAGAGACCCAGTACTTC
TRBV7-2,few,NA,TRBJ1-4,CASSLSRTVEKLFF,TGTGCCAGCAGCTTATCCAGGACAGTTGAAAAACTGTTTTTT
TRBV5-1,few,TRBD1,TRBJ1-4,CASSPVRTGTNEKLFF,TGCGCCAGCAGCCCCGTTAGGACAGGCACTAATGAAAAACTGTTTTTT
TRBV6-5,NA,TRBD1,TRBJ2-3,CASSWKTGSDTQYF,TGTGCCAGCAGTTGGAAGACAGGGTCAGATACGCAGTATTTT
TRBV9,NA,NA,TRBJ1-1,CAGRREGEAFF,TGTGCCGGTAGACGGGAGGGTGAAGCTTTCTTT
TRBV9,NA,NA,TRBJ1-4,CASSPRGTTNEKLFF,TGTGCCAGCAGCCCAAGAGGTACAACTAATGAAAAACTGTTTTTT
TRBV7-8,NA,NA,TRBJ2-7,CASSLARRGGDHEQYF,TGTGCCAGCAGCTTAGCGAGGAGGGGAGGCGACCACGAGCAGTACTTC
TRBV9,NA,TRBD1,TRBJ2-7,CASSSNRDREVPYEQYF,TGTGCCAGCAGCTCCAACCGAGACAGGGAAGTTCCCTACGAGCAGTACTTC
TRBV7-3,NA,TRBD1,TRBJ2-7,CASSPPGGYEQYF,TGTGCCAGCAGCCCCCCAGGGGGCTACGAGCAGTACTTC
TRBV19,NA,TRBD1,TRBJ1-1,CASSSWNRGPGLGTEAFF,TGTGCCAGTAGTTCCTGGAACAGGGGGCCTGGCTTGGGCACTGAAGCTTTCTTT
TRBV13,NA,TRBD1,TRBJ2-5,CASSLESGQGWKTQYF,TGTGCCAGCAGCTTAGAATCGGGACAGGGGTGGAAGACCCAGTACTTC
TRBV13,NA,TRBD1,TRBJ2-2,CASSSRTGVDTGELFF,TGTGCCAGCAGCTCAAGGACAGGGGTGGACACCGGGGAGCTGTTTTTT
TRBV11-2,NA,TRBD1,TRBJ1-2,CASSLGPGQDWNYGYTF,TGTGCCAGCAGCTTGGGCCCTGGACAGGACTGGAACTATGGCTACACCTTC
TRBV28,NA,TRBD2,TRBJ2-3,CASSFSGGADTQYF,TGTGCCAGCAGTTTTAGCGGGGGGGCAGATACGCAGTATTTT
TRBV19,NA,NA,TRBJ2-2,CASSIRQATGELFF,TGTGCCAGTAGTATCAGGCAGGCTACCGGGGAGCTGTTTTTT
TRBV5-1,NA,NA,TRBJ2-7,CASSPTATSFSHEQYF,TGCGCCAGCAGCCCCACCGCCACTAGCTTTAGCCACGAGCAGTACTTC
TRBV6-5,few,TRBD1,TRBJ1-2,CASSKGTGPPYGYTF,TGTGCCAGCAGTAAAGGGACAGGGCCGCCCTATGGCTACACCTTC
TRBV18,NA,NA,TRBJ1-1,CASSRLDRNTEAFF,TGTGCCAGCTCCCGCCTCGACAGGAACACTGAAGCTTTCTTT
TRBV30,NA,TRBD1,TRBJ2-7,CACPGQGSLYEQYF,TGTGCCTGCCCGGGACAGGGGTCACTCTACGAGCAGTACTTC
TRBV6-5,NA,TRBD1,TRBJ1-1,CASSYSGWTGVEEAFF,TGTGCCAGCAGTTACAGCGGTTGGACAGGGGTTGAGGAAGCTTTCTTT
TRBV11-2,NA,NA,TRBJ2-7,CASSFEAGYEQYF,TGTGCCAGCAGCTTTGAGGCTGGATACGAGCAGTACTTC
TRBV15,NA,NA,TRBJ1-2,CATSRVVEGEYGYTF,TGTGCCACCAGCAGAGTCGTTGAAGGGGAATATGGCTACACCTTC
TRBV28,once,NA,TRBJ1-2,CASSSLTGTTYGYTF,TGTGCCAGCAGTTCCCTGACAGGCACGACCTATGGCTACACCTTC